The clone carrying this T cell receptor beta chain was counted a few times. This entry is derived from a study of blood T cells in healthy people across ages. A second PCR, run for about 7 to 12 cycles, used a sample-barcoded 5' primer plus a J-beta primer mix. TCRdb re-called the 5' RACE reads through MiXCR, storing one row per CDR3 protein. The sample has approximately 1.5 million distinct CDR3 sequences; roughly two fifths are singletons. This clonotype was obtained from a woman younger than 35 in good health. Sequencing was performed on blood.

The CDR3 DNA is TGCGCCAGCAGCCACCCCGGGACGGGGGGTTCTGAAGCTTTCTTT. Its translation is CASSHPGTGGSEAFF. This rearrangement joins TRBV4-3 to TRBJ1-1, with a weak D call TRBD1 (5 bases). V was clipped by 3 bases and J by 6 bases, with 17 bases between them. Germline CDR1 and CDR2: LGHNA and YSLEER. The CDR3 runs 15 residues.